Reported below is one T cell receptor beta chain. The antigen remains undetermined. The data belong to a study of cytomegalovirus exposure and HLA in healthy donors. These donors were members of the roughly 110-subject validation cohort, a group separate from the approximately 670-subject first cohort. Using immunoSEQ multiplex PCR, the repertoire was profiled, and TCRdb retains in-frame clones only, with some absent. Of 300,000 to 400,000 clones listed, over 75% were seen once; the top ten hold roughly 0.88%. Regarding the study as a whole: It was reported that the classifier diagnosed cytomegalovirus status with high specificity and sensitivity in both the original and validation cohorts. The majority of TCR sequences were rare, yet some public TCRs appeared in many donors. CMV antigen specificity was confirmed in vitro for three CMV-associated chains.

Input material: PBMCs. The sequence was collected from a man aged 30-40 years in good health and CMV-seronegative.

CDR3 amino acids: CASSAGTGSPNYGYTF. In DNA, the CDR3 is TGTGCCAGCAGTGCCGGGACAGGGAGTCCCAACTATGGCTACACCTTC. The chain combines TRBV6-4 with TRBJ1-2, with 9 nucleotides matching TRBD1. Trimming cost V 4 bases and J 2 bases; bases outside gene matches: 8. Germline V gives CDR1 MRHNA, CDR2 SNTAGT. This CDR3 is 16 amino acids long.